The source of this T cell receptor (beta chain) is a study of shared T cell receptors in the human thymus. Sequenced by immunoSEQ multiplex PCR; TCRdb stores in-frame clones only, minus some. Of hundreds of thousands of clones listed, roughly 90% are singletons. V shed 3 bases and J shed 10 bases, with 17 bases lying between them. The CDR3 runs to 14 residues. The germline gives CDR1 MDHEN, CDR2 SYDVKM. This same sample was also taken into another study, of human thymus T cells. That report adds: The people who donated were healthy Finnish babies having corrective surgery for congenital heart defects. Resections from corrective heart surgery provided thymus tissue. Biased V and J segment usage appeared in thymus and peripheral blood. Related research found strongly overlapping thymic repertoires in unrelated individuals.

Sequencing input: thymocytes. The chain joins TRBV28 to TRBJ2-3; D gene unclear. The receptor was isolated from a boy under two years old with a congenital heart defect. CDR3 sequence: CASSLAPQRRAQYF. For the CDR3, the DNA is TGTGCCAGCAGTTTGGCCCCACAACGACGGGCGCAGTATTTT. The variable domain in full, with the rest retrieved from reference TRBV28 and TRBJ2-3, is DVKVTQSSRYLVKRTGEKVFLECVQDMDHENMFWYRQDPGLGLRLIYFSYDVKMKEKGDIPEGYSVSREKKERFSLILESASTNQTSMYLCASSLAPQRRAQYFGPGTRLTVL.